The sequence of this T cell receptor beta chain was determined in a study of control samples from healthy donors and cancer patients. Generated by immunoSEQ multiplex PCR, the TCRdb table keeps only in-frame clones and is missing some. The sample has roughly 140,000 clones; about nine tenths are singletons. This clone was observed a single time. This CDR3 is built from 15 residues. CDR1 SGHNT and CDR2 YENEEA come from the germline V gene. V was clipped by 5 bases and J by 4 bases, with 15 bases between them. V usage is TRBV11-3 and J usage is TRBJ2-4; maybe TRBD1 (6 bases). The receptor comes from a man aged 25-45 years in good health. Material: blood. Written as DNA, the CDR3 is TGTGCCAGCAGCCCGACGGACAGCCTGAAAAACATTCAGTACTTC. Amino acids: CASSPTDSLKNIQYF.